The rows below give T cell receptor beta chains drawn from one sample of a study of blood T cell repertoires in COVID-19. Clones were sequenced by immunoSEQ multiplex PCR, and TCRdb holds only the in-frame ones, with some missing. The data show 100,000 to 150,000 clones, with 69% seen just once and approximately 2.3% held by the top ten. The sample taken for sequencing was peripheral blood. The receptors here all came from a woman between 65 and 79 years old with acute or convalescent COVID-19. Each CDR3 is given with its conserved first and last residue. A D gene is named only where the DNA matches it firmly. Clone size is given for some rows only: seen once, a few or many times, or a class if the clone is expanded.

D gene,clone size,J gene,V gene,CDR3 DNA,CDR3 protein
TRBD2,.,TRBJ2-7,TRBV12-5,TGTGCTAGTGGTTTGGTACCAGCTAGCGGGAGGCCCCCCTACGAGCAGTACTTC,CASGLVPASGRPPYEQYF
TRBD1,many,TRBJ2-1,TRBV9,TGTGCCAGCAGCGTAGAGGGACAGGTTTACAATGAGCAGTTCTTC,CASSVEGQVYNEQFF
TRBD1,.,TRBJ2-1,TRBV4-1,TGCGCCAGCAGCCTGGTGACAGGGCGCTACAATGAGCAGTTCTTC,CASSLVTGRYNEQFF
.,.,TRBJ1-1,TRBV10-3,TGTGCCATCAGTGGAAGGGGTGGCACTGAAGCTTTCTTT,CAISGRGGTEAFF
.,.,TRBJ1-1,TRBV5-1,TGCGCCAGTAGACAAAACATGAACACTGAAGCTTTCTTT,CASRQNMNTEAFF
.,.,TRBJ1-5,TRBV6-1,TGTGCCAGCAGTGAAACAGGGTGGGGCCAGCCCCAGCATTTT,CASSETGWGQPQHF
TRBD1,few,TRBJ1-1,TRBV4-3,TGCGCCAGCAGCCAAGACCCCGGGACAGATGTGGCTGAAGCTTTCTTT,CASSQDPGTDVAEAFF
.,.,TRBJ2-2,TRBV25-1,TGTGCCAGCAGTGAATCGGGAGCGGGTACGAACACCGGGGAGCTGTTTTTT,CASSESGAGTNTGELFF
.,.,TRBJ2-1,TRBV28,TGTGCCAGCAGTCTACTGGCCCCCGGGGAAAATGAGCAGTTCTTC,CASSLLAPGENEQFF
.,.,TRBJ2-2,TRBV6-5,TGTGCCAGCAGTTTCTCGCGCTCGAACACCGGGGAGCTGTTTTTT,CASSFSRSNTGELFF
TRBD1,.,TRBJ1-5,TRBV6-5,TGTGCCAGCAGTCAGGGGGCGAGTCAGCCCCAGCATTTT,CASSQGASQPQHF
TRBD1,.,TRBJ2-1,TRBV7-9,TGTGCCAGCATCCCGAGTCTCTGGGACAGCTCCTACAATGAGCAGTTCTTC,CASIPSLWDSSYNEQFF
TRBD1,.,TRBJ1-2,TRBV27,TGTGCCAGCAGTCTCAATGGGGACAGGGGAGGCGGCTACACCTTC,CASSLNGDRGGGYTF
TRBD1,few,TRBJ2-1,TRBV4-1,TGCGCCAGCAGCCAAGACATGGACAGGGTCAATGAGCAGTTCTTC,CASSQDMDRVNEQFF
TRBD1,many,TRBJ2-7,TRBV6-5,TGTGCCAGCAGCTCCGACAGGGGGGTGTACGAGCAGTACTTC,CASSSDRGVYEQYF
.,few,TRBJ2-5,TRBV12-3/TRBV12-4,TGTGCCAGCAGCCGAGGAGAGACCCAGTACTTC,CASSRGETQYF
TRBD1,many,TRBJ1-2,TRBV20-1,TGCAGTGCTAGTAACTCAGGGACAGGGGAAGGCTACACCTTC,CSASNSGTGEGYTF
.,few,TRBJ1-2,TRBV27,TGTGCCAGCAGTTTAAGCTTAATGGGGGGTAACTATGGCTACACCTTC,CASSLSLMGGNYGYTF
TRBD1,few,TRBJ1-3,TRBV29-1,TGCAGCGTCCTCGGGACAGAAACAAGAAACACCATATATTTT,CSVLGTETRNTIYF
TRBD1,few,TRBJ1-6,TRBV4-1,TGCGCCAGCAGCCAAGAACTATCAGGGGGCTTCGCGGTTTCACCCCTCCACTTT,CASSQELSGGFAVSPLHF
.,once,TRBJ1-5,TRBV7-2,TGTGCCAGCAGCTTGTGGGGGCAGGGTGGCAATCAGCCCCAGCATTTT,CASSLWGQGGNQPQHF
.,.,TRBJ2-7,TRBV25-1,TGTGCCAGCAGTGAAGGTAGCATCTACGAGCAGTACTTC,CASSEGSIYEQYF
.,.,TRBJ2-7,TRBV7-2,TGTGCCAGCAGCTTACTCCTAGGATGGCAGTACTTC,CASSLLLGWQYF
.,few,TRBJ2-2,TRBV28,TGTGCCAGCAGTCTGCGGGGGCTCGGCACCGGGGAGCTGTTTTTT,CASSLRGLGTGELFF
.,.,TRBJ1-1,TRBV28,TGTGCCAGCAGTCCCCCAGGAATGAACACTGAAGCTTTCTTT,CASSPPGMNTEAFF
.,.,TRBJ1-1,TRBV6-2/TRBV6-3,TGTGCCAGCAGTACCGAACAGGGATACACTGAAGCTTTCTTT,CASSTEQGYTEAFF
.,.,TRBJ2-7,TRBV12-5,TGTGCTAGTCGCGGGACAGTAGGCTACGAGCAGTACTTC,CASRGTVGYEQYF
.,.,TRBJ1-2,TRBV25-1,TGTGCCAGCAGTGAATACTCCTATGGCTACACCTTC,CASSEYSYGYTF
.,.,TRBJ2-7,TRBV12-3/TRBV12-4,TGTGCCAGCAGTTTTATTGGCCTCTACGAGCAGTACTTC,CASSFIGLYEQYF
TRBD1,medium-sized,TRBJ1-3,TRBV25-1,TGTGCCAGCAGTGAAGGACAGGGAGGGAGCTCTGGAAACACCATATATTTT,CASSEGQGGSSGNTIYF
TRBD2,.,TRBJ2-1,TRBV24-1,TGTGCCACCAGTGATCGGACAGGGGGGACTAGCGGGAGTCAAAAGGGCAATGAGCAGTTCTTC,CATSDRTGGTSGSQKGNEQFF
.,.,TRBJ2-5,TRBV7-9,TGTGCCAGCAGCTTAGGTCGGGGGAAGGGAGAGACCCAGTACTTC,CASSLGRGKGETQYF
.,.,TRBJ1-2,TRBV4-3,TGCGCCAGCAGCCAAGGGTCGGCAGGGAACTATGGCTACACCTTC,CASSQGSAGNYGYTF
TRBD1,.,TRBJ1-2,TRBV19,TGTGCCAGTAGTATTTCTGACCTCGACAGGGAGGATGGCTACACCTTC,CASSISDLDREDGYTF
.,.,TRBJ2-5,TRBV6-5,TGTGCCAGCCGGTACGTCGGAGGTCAAGAGACCCAGTACTTC,CASRYVGGQETQYF
TRBD2,few,TRBJ2-1,TRBV5-8,TGTGCCAGCAGCTTGGCCACAACTAGCGTTTCCTACAATGAGCAGTTCTTC,CASSLATTSVSYNEQFF
.,.,TRBJ2-7,TRBV18,TGTGCCAGCTCACCACCGGGTCGGAGGGGCGAGCAGTACTTC,CASSPPGRRGEQYF